This T cell receptor beta chain is from a study of patients and donors after allogeneic stem cell transplantation. Germline CDR1 MNHEY, CDR2 SVGEGT. CDR3 length: 14 amino acids. Trimming left V 2 bases short and J 2 bases short, with 9 bases between. TCRdb independently ran MiXCR on the RT-PCR reads; one entry per CDR3 protein. The sample comprises approximately 140,000 distinct CDR3 sequences, 30% to 45% of which are singletons, and 50% rests with the top ten. The sample was blood, either unsorted or a sorted T cell fraction (not recorded which). This rearrangement joins TRBV6-2 or TRBV6-3 to TRBJ1-1; D may be TRBD1 (5 bases). The clonotype comes from a human donor who was either an allogeneic HSCT recipient or a stem cell or donor lymphocyte infusion donor (not recorded which). It is not recorded whose cells these are; they may come from a transplant donor. CDR3 nucleotides: TGTGCCAGCAGTTACGGTGGGGGAAACACTGAAGCTTTCTTT. This gives the protein CASSYGGGNTEAFF.